These 16 T cell receptor beta chains came from one sample sequenced in a study of Ad26.COV2.S vaccination and SARS-CoV-2 variants. Profiling relied on immunoSEQ multiplex PCR, and the TCRdb table lists in-frame clones only, not all of them. The sample yields roughly 300,000 clones, 86% seen once. Stated treatment: 15 to 20 received Ad26.COV2.S at low or high dose, single or two shots; five or six received placebo; per-sample allocation not given. Specimens were obtained on day 63 following the first vaccine or placebo injection. The specimen comprised peripheral blood, sampled in a trial of Ad26.COV2.S vaccine versus placebo. These receptors originate from a person between 18 and 60 years old who received the Ad26.COV2.S COVID-19 vaccine or a placebo.

This clone was seen more than once but under ten times. The V gene is TRBV10-3, the J gene TRBJ1-3; D call uncertain. Germline assignment: CDR1 ENHRY and CDR2 SYGVKD. CDR3 size: 11 residues. Trimming pared 9 bases from V and 0 bases from J, leaving 3 bases between. The CDR3: CAIGSGNTIYF. The CDR3, as DNA: TGTGCCATAGGCTCTGGAAACACCATATATTTT.

This chain links TRBV6-5 with TRBJ1-1; 7 bases are a match to TRBD1. Germline CDR1 and CDR2: MNHEY and SVGAGI. J lost 6 bases, V lost 6 bases, and 4 bases had no gene match. The CDR3 runs 12 residues. The CDR3 reads CASSLDRSEAFF. The CDR3, as DNA: TGTGCCAGCAGCCTGGACAGGTCTGAAGCTTTCTTT.

The V gene is TRBV5-4, the J gene TRBJ1-4; 8 positions agree with TRBD1. The CDR3 runs to 14 residues. V shed 4 bases, J shed 3 bases, and the junction held 2 bases outside the gene matches. Per the germline V gene, CDR1 is SGHNT and CDR2 is YYREEE (reference sequence). The CDR3 loop is CASSPGQANEKLFF. The CDR3, as DNA: TGTGCCAGCAGCCCGGGACAGGCTAATGAAAAACTGTTTTTT.

The chain links TRBV6-5 to TRBJ2-1, with 8 bases lining up with TRBD1. The trim removed 5 bases at V and 9 bases at J, leaving 3 bases unmatched. Germline assignment: CDR1 MNHEY and CDR2 SVGAGI. The CDR3 has 12 amino acids. CDR3 sequence reads: CASSPGGIEQFF. DNA of the CDR3: TGTGCCAGCAGTCCAGGGGGCATTGAGCAGTTCTTC.

The chain combines TRBV6-4 with TRBJ2-3; 9 nucleotides line up with TRBD2. Trimming at V came to 4 bases and at J to 3 bases, leaving 5 bases not matched to a gene. There are 15 residues in the CDR3. Germline V CDR1 and CDR2: MRHNA, SNTAGT. CDR3 loop: CASSVGLARTDTQYF. The CDR3 DNA reads TGTGCCAGCAGTGTTGGACTAGCGAGGACAGATACGCAGTATTTT.

The rearrangement links TRBV6-1 to TRBJ2-5; 9 bases are shared with TRBD2. V shed 1 base and J 5 bases; nucleotides not matched to a gene: 17. The CDR3 has 19 residues. Germline V gives CDR1 MNHNS, CDR2 SASEGT. The CDR3 loop reads CASSEGVLGGGVPFETQYF. CDR3 nucleotides: TGTGCCAGCAGTGAAGGAGTGCTAGGCGGGGGGGTCCCCTTCGAGACCCAGTACTTC.

This clone was detected once. The chain employs TRBV10-3 and TRBJ1-5, with D hard to call. CDR1 is ENHRY and CDR2 is SYGVKD in the germline V gene. The V and J ends lost 6 bases and 3 bases respectively, with 12 bases between them. The CDR3 has 14 residues. The CDR3 DNA follows: TGTGCCATCAGCGCGGACGGTTACAATCAGCCCCAGCATTTT. Its protein product is CAISADGYNQPQHF.

This chain joins TRBV6-2 or TRBV6-3 and TRBJ1-1, with D maybe TRBD1 (5 bases). Germline CDR1 is MNHEY and CDR2 is SVGEGT. The CDR3 spans 14 residues. The ends were cut back, 4 bases at V and 1 base at J, with 10 bases in the middle. DNA of the CDR3: TGTGCCAGCAGTTCGAACACAGGGAACACTGAAGCTTTCTTT. Amino acid sequence: CASSSNTGNTEAFF.

The rearrangement links TRBV28 to TRBJ1-5; 9 nucleotides agree with TRBD1. Trimming removed 5 bases from V and 3 bases from J; junction bases left unmatched: 5. Per the germline V gene, CDR1 is MDHEN and CDR2 is SYDVKM. This CDR3 contains 15 residues. The CDR3 protein is CASSAWTGVNQPQHF. In DNA, the CDR3 is TGTGCCAGCAGTGCGTGGACAGGGGTCAATCAGCCCCAGCATTTT.

The gene calls are TRBV20-1 and TRBJ1-1; D unresolved. Trimming took off 3 bases at V and 1 base at J, with 6 bases between the two ends. The CDR3 has 12 residues. From germline, CDR1 is DFQATT and CDR2 SNEGSKA (reference sequence). The CDR3 loop is CSASMTNTEAFF. The CDR3 DNA follows: TGCAGTGCTAGTATGACGAACACTGAAGCTTTCTTT.

The chain links TRBV5-4 to TRBJ1-2; D is possibly TRBD1 (6 bases). Germline V gene sequence: CDR1 SGHNT, CDR2 YYREEE (reference sequence). CDR3 length equals 16 residues. Trimming shortened V by 5 bases and J by 3 bases, and 20 bases separated the two germline ends. The CDR3 DNA reads as TGTGCCAGCAGTATAGGGGGACACGCCAGCGACTATGGCTACACCTTC. It yields the protein CASSIGGHASDYGYTF.

V is TRBV7-2 and J is TRBJ2-7; TRBD1 matches at 12 bases. This CDR3 has 15 residues. Germline loops: CDR1 SGHTA, CDR2 FQGNSA. The V segment lost 5 bases and the J segment 7 bases; nucleotides outside the gene matches: 9. CDR3 nucleotides: TGTGCCAGCAGCCAAGGGGGGGACAGGGGGCTTGAGCAGTACTTC. Its translation is CASSQGGDRGLEQYF.

This chain links TRBV11-2 with TRBJ1-1; 10 bases line up with TRBD1. The CDR3 sequence is 17 residues long. Germline CDR1 reads SGHAT; CDR2 reads FQNNGV. Trimming cost V 1 base and J 1 base; bases outside gene matches: 6. CDR3: CASSLVPDRGQNTEAFF. The DNA for the CDR3 is TGTGCCAGCAGCTTAGTTCCAGACAGGGGGCAGAACACTGAAGCTTTCTTT.

The chain joins TRBV10-1 to TRBJ1-4; 7 bases align to TRBD1. CDR1 WNHNN and CDR2 SYGVQD come from the germline V gene (reference sequence). The trim removed 8 bases at V and 5 bases at J, leaving 11 bases unmatched. This CDR3 comprises 15 residues. The CDR3 here is CASHENRGRNEKLFF. The CDR3 bases are TGCGCCAGCCATGAAAACAGGGGAAGGAATGAAAAACTGTTTTTT.

The rearrangement links TRBV13 to TRBJ1-2, with TRBD1 as a possible D gene (6 bases). The CDR3 spans 12 residues. The V and J ends lost 4 bases and 8 bases respectively, with 11 bases between them. Germline-derived CDR1 and CDR2 are PRHDT and FYEKMQ (reference sequence). The CDR3 here is CASSSRGGGYTF. CDR3 coding DNA: TGTGCCAGCAGCTCCAGGGGCGGCGGCTACACCTTC. The full variable domain, with the rest looked up from reference TRBV13 and TRBJ1-2, is AAGVIQSPRHLIKEKRETATLKCYPIPRHDTVYWYQQGPGQDPQFLISFYEKMQSDKGSIPDRFSAQQFSDYHSELNMSSLELGDSALYFCASSSRGGGYTFGSGTRLTVV.

V usage is TRBV18 and J usage is TRBJ2-2, with no clear D. CDR3 length: 14 residues. The ends were cut back, 3 bases at V and 2 bases at J, with 7 bases in the middle. Germline CDR1 KGHSH, CDR2 LQKENI. CDR3 DNA sequence: TGTGCCAGCTCACCGAAATCTAACACCGGGGAGCTGTTTTTT. The encoded protein is CASSPKSNTGELFF.